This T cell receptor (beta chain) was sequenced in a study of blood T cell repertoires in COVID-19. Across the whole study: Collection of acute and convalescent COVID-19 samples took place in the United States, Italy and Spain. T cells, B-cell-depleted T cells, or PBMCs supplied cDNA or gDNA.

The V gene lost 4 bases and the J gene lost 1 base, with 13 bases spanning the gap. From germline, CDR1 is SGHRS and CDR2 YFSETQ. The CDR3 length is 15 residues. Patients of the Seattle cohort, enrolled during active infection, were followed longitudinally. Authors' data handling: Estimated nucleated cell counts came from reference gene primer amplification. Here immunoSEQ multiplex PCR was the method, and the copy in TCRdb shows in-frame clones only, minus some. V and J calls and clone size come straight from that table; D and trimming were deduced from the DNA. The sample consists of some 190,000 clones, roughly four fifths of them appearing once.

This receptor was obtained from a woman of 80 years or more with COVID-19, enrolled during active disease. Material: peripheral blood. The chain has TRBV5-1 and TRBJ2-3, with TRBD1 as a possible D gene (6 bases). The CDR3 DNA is TGCGCCAGCAGCCCCCGGGACACCGGCACAGATACGCAGTATTTT. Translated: CASSPRDTGTDTQYF. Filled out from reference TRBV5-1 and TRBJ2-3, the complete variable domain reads KAGVTQTPRYLIKTRGQQVTLSCSPISGHRSVSWYQQTPGQGLQFLFEYFSETQRNKGNFPGRFSGRQFSNSRSEMNVSTLELGDSALYLCASSPRDTGTDTQYFGPGTRLTVL.